This TCR beta chain was documented in a study of CD8 T cells in Susac syndrome. For this clonotype: The antigen remains unidentified.

From blood CD8+ and CD4+ T cells, the TCR beta chain was sequenced. Overall study findings and caveats: The study recognized that its TCR sequencing and HLA analysis covered a relatively small number of individuals.

RNA totalling about 0.45 to 1 ug underwent reverse transcription with random hexamers. Amplification of TCR beta CDR3 by immunoSEQ multiplex PCR spanned 54 Vbeta and 13 Jbeta. MiXCR, applied by TCRdb to the immunoSEQ multiplex PCR reads, yields one record per CDR3 protein. The table shows 200,000 or so distinct CDR3 sequences, with more than 85% occurring only once. The CDR3 is made up of 15 amino acids. From germline, CDR1 is MNHEY and CDR2 SVGEGT. V was clipped by 6 bases and J by 5 bases, with 19 bases between them. The sequenced material came from CD8+ T cells from PBMCs. The sequence was collected from a human donor with multiple sclerosis. The gene calls are TRBV6-2 or TRBV6-3 and TRBJ2-5, with a tentative D call TRBD1 (5 bases). CDR3 amino acids: CASSTGVAKGETQYF. The CDR3 bases are TGTGCCAGCAGCACCGGAGTCGCAAAGGGGGAGACCCAGTACTTC.